This T cell receptor beta chain was found in a study of control samples from healthy donors and cancer patients. Clones were read by immunoSEQ multiplex PCR, and TCRdb kept only the in-frame ones, dropping some. Of fewer than 500,000 clones in the sample, around 90% are singletons; the top ten hold about 6.3%. The CDR3 runs 18 residues. V shed 3 bases and J shed 0 bases, with 20 bases lying between them. Germline CDR1 SGHDT, CDR2 YYEEEE. The chain recombines TRBV5-6 with TRBJ2-3, with D possibly being TRBD2 (7 bases). Sequencing was performed on PBMCs. The TCR comes from a man aged 40-49 years with head and neck cancer. CDR3 protein: CASSSPRRAGASTDTQYF. The CDR3 DNA is TGTGCCAGCAGCTCTCCAAGGCGGGCGGGGGCTAGCACAGATACGCAGTATTTT.